Listed below are T cell receptor beta chains from one sample, sequenced in a study of spatial heterogeneity in lung cancer. TCRdb re-called the 5' RACE reads through MiXCR, storing one row per CDR3 protein. The sample lists about 94,000 distinct CDR3 sequences, 15% to 20% occurring once. The material was PBMCs, obtained at follow-up. The receptor set was obtained from a male donor with early-stage non-small cell lung cancer. Each CDR3 is given with its conserved first and last residue. The order of the fields is D gene, V gene, J gene, clone size, CDR3 protein, CDR3 DNA. The D gene is left open where the match is weak. A clone size is listed for some rows: how often the clone was seen (once, few, many), or a class if it is expanded.

D gene: TRBD2; V gene: TRBV6-5; J gene: TRBJ2-3; clone size: many; CDR3 protein: CASSTSGYTDTQYF; CDR3 DNA: TGTGCCAGCAGTACTAGCGGCTACACAGATACGCAGTATTTT
D gene: TRBD2; V gene: TRBV7-2; J gene: TRBJ2-3; clone size: few; CDR3 protein: CASSGQAGLSTDTQYF; CDR3 DNA: TGTGCCAGCAGCGGTCAAGCGGGGCTGAGCACAGATACGCAGTATTTT
D gene: -; V gene: TRBV5-1; J gene: TRBJ1-4; clone size: few; CDR3 protein: CASSLVFGSNEKLFF; CDR3 DNA: TGCGCCAGCAGCTTGGTGTTTGGATCTAATGAAAAACTGTTTTTT
D gene: -; V gene: TRBV7-8; J gene: TRBJ1-3; clone size: -; CDR3 protein: CASTKRRLPGNTIYF; CDR3 DNA: TGTGCCAGCACCAAAAGGAGGTTGCCTGGAAACACCATATATTTT
D gene: -; V gene: TRBV20-1; J gene: TRBJ1-1; clone size: -; CDR3 protein: CSAVTGNTEAFF; CDR3 DNA: TGCAGTGCTGTTACAGGGAACACTGAAGCTTTCTTT
D gene: TRBD1; V gene: TRBV20-1; J gene: TRBJ2-1; clone size: -; CDR3 protein: CSATPDRLEQFF; CDR3 DNA: TGCAGTGCTACCCCGGACAGGCTTGAGCAGTTCTTC
D gene: -; V gene: TRBV20-1; J gene: TRBJ1-5; clone size: -; CDR3 protein: CSAANSNQPQHF; CDR3 DNA: TGCAGTGCTGCAAATAGCAATCAGCCCCAGCATTTT
D gene: -; V gene: TRBV6-1; J gene: TRBJ1-1; clone size: many; CDR3 protein: CASSEARGAQAFF; CDR3 DNA: TGTGCCAGCAGTGAGGCCAGGGGCGCTCAAGCTTTCTTT
D gene: -; V gene: TRBV4-2; J gene: TRBJ2-7; clone size: -; CDR3 protein: CASSQESGKGYEQYF; CDR3 DNA: TGTGCCAGCAGCCAAGAGTCCGGAAAGGGCTACGAGCAGTACTTC
D gene: -; V gene: TRBV4-3; J gene: TRBJ2-3; clone size: few; CDR3 protein: CASSNGDTQYF; CDR3 DNA: TGCGCCAGCAGCAACGGGGATACGCAGTATTTT
D gene: TRBD2; V gene: TRBV5-1; J gene: TRBJ2-7; clone size: many; CDR3 protein: CASSFFLRIAGVRSYEQYF; CDR3 DNA: TGCGCCAGCAGCTTTTTTCTCCGAATAGCGGGAGTTCGCTCCTACGAGCAGTACTTC
D gene: -; V gene: TRBV19; J gene: TRBJ1-2; clone size: -; CDR3 protein: CASNRASVLTNYGYTF; CDR3 DNA: TGTGCCAGTAACAGGGCCTCCGTTCTGACTAACTATGGCTACACCTTC
D gene: -; V gene: TRBV9; J gene: TRBJ2-1; clone size: -; CDR3 protein: CASSVDLSGSSYNEQFF; CDR3 DNA: TGTGCCAGCAGCGTAGATCTGTCAGGGAGCTCCTACAATGAGCAGTTCTTC
D gene: -; V gene: TRBV12-3/TRBV12-4; J gene: TRBJ2-1; clone size: many; CDR3 protein: CASSLYSAGTTYNEQFF; CDR3 DNA: TGTGCCAGCAGTTTATATTCAGCGGGCACCACCTACAATGAGCAGTTCTTC
D gene: -; V gene: TRBV30; J gene: TRBJ1-6; clone size: many; CDR3 protein: CAWTEESSYNSPLHF; CDR3 DNA: TGTGCCTGGACCGAGGAAAGCTCCTATAATTCACCCCTCCACTTT
D gene: -; V gene: TRBV11-2; J gene: TRBJ2-4; clone size: many; CDR3 protein: CASSSNRNIQYF; CDR3 DNA: TGTGCCAGCAGCAGTAACAGGAACATTCAGTACTTC
D gene: -; V gene: TRBV7-9; J gene: TRBJ2-1; clone size: few; CDR3 protein: CASSLAETFEQFF; CDR3 DNA: TGTGCCAGCAGCTTAGCGGAAACGTTTGAGCAGTTCTTC
D gene: -; V gene: TRBV10-3; J gene: TRBJ2-3; clone size: -; CDR3 protein: CAISESTRQGTDTQYF; CDR3 DNA: TGTGCCATCAGTGAGTCGACGCGTCAGGGCACAGATACGCAGTATTTT
D gene: -; V gene: TRBV6-5; J gene: TRBJ2-1; clone size: few; CDR3 protein: CASSLLNRQQQFF; CDR3 DNA: TGTGCCAGCAGTCTTCTCAATAGGCAGCAGCAGTTCTTC
D gene: -; V gene: TRBV20-1; J gene: TRBJ2-2; clone size: few; CDR3 protein: CSATPTGTNTGELFF; CDR3 DNA: TGCAGTGCTACCCCCACAGGGACTAACACCGGGGAGCTGTTTTTT
D gene: TRBD2; V gene: TRBV7-6; J gene: TRBJ2-1; clone size: few; CDR3 protein: CASSPASGGSYNEQFF; CDR3 DNA: TGTGCCAGCAGCCCGGCGAGCGGGGGCTCCTACAATGAGCAGTTCTTC
D gene: TRBD1; V gene: TRBV29-1; J gene: TRBJ2-5; clone size: few; CDR3 protein: CSVGTGEETQYF; CDR3 DNA: TGCAGCGTTGGGACAGGGGAAGAGACCCAGTACTTC
D gene: -; V gene: TRBV6-6; J gene: TRBJ1-2; clone size: -; CDR3 protein: CASSYSPDKSYGYTF; CDR3 DNA: TGTGCCAGCAGTTACTCGCCTGACAAAAGCTATGGCTACACCTTC
D gene: -; V gene: TRBV10-3; J gene: TRBJ1-2; clone size: few; CDR3 protein: CAITGTLVGGYTF; CDR3 DNA: TGTGCCATCACCGGGACTCTGGTCGGCGGCTACACCTTC
D gene: -; V gene: TRBV30; J gene: TRBJ1-5; clone size: few; CDR3 protein: CAWNTGSGQPQHF; CDR3 DNA: TGTGCCTGGAACACAGGGAGTGGTCAGCCCCAGCATTTT
D gene: -; V gene: TRBV4-3; J gene: TRBJ1-6; clone size: -; CDR3 protein: CASSQTAYPGANSPLHF; CDR3 DNA: TGCGCCAGCAGCCAAACGGCATACCCGGGGGCAAATTCACCCCTCCACTTT
D gene: -; V gene: TRBV30; J gene: TRBJ1-1; clone size: -; CDR3 protein: CAWSTISGTTEAFF; CDR3 DNA: TGTGCCTGGAGCACAATTTCAGGGACCACTGAAGCTTTCTTT